One and the same sample provided the 12 T cell receptor beta chains below, sequenced in a study of Graves' ophthalmopathy and Graves' hyperthyroidism. RNA transcripts served as template for amplifying TCR beta CDR3 sequences. First-round RT-PCR used HTBI primers; second-round multiplex PCR followed. A single record per CDR3 protein comes from TCRdb applying MiXCR to the multiplex PCR reads. The sample lists more than 300,000 distinct CDR3 sequences, about 16% occurring once. What was sequenced was peripheral blood. These receptors all come from a young woman with stable Graves' hyperthyroidism.

This clonotype occurred many times. The chain combines TRBV4-1 with TRBJ2-5; possibly TRBD2 for D (6 bases). This CDR3 spans 16 amino acids. Germline values: CDR1 MGHRA, CDR2 YSYEKL. Trimming removed 1 base from V and 2 bases from J, with 14 bases in between. The CDR3 DNA sequence: TGCGCCAGCAGCCAAGCCCTCCCGCGGGGACAAGAGACCCAGTACTTC. Its protein is CASSQALPRGQETQYF.

This clonotype has ten or more counts. The chain combines TRBV10-3 with TRBJ2-5; tentatively, D is TRBD2 (5 bases). The V and J ends lost 0 bases and 5 bases respectively, with 7 bases between them. The length of the CDR3 is 13 residues. Germline V gene sequence: CDR1 ENHRY, CDR2 SYGVKD. The DNA for the CDR3 is TGTGCCATCAGTGAGTCGGGGAGCGAGACCCAGTACTTC. It is translated as CAISESGSETQYF.

This clonotype was seen only once. With a much larger clone just one base away, this may be a read error. The genes are TRBV5-4 and TRBJ2-7, with 7 bases aligning to TRBD1. The germline gives CDR1 SGHNT, CDR2 YYREEE (reference sequence). Trimming removed 5 bases from V and 4 bases from J; junction bases left unmatched: 9. This CDR3 is built from 14 residues. The CDR3 DNA sequence: TGTGCCAGCAGTTGGGGACAGTGGCGTTACGAGCAGTACTTC. Its translation is CASSWGQWRYEQYF.

This clonotype has ten or more counts. The rearrangement uses TRBV6-2 or TRBV6-3 and TRBJ2-7; 7 bases map to TRBD2. CDR3 length equals 14 residues. Unmatched junction bases numbered 9, after V lost 8 bases and J lost 2 bases. Germline V CDR1 and CDR2: MNHEY, SVGEGT. The CDR3 DNA reads TGTGCCAGCGTGTTGGCTAGCGGAGCCTACGAGCAGTACTTC. It is translated as CASVLASGAYEQYF.

Many counts were recorded for this clonotype. The rearrangement joins TRBV29-1 to TRBJ1-2; D remains unclear. Trimming removed 3 bases at V and 3 bases at J, with 20 bases between. Germline V CDR1 and CDR2: SQVTM, ANQGSEA. The CDR3 loop spans 16 amino acids. The CDR3, as DNA: TGCAGCGTTGACAGGCCAACCGCTCCCCTCTACTATGGCTACACCTTC. Its protein product is CSVDRPTAPLYYGYTF.

Concerning this clonotype itself: A clone one base away is much larger, so this may be a read error. The chain combines TRBV5-5 with TRBJ1-2; D perhaps matches TRBD1 (5 bases). Germline V gives CDR1 SGHKS, CDR2 YYEKEE (reference sequence). The CDR3 totals 13 residues. The V gene lost 4 bases and the J gene lost 1 base, with 8 bases spanning the gap. The CDR3 spells CASSMDINYGYTF. For the CDR3, the DNA is TGTGCCAGCAGCATGGACATTAACTATGGCTACACCTTC.

This clonotype was counted ten times or more. The chain combines TRBV6-1 with TRBJ1-1; D remains unclear. In germline, CDR1 is MNHNS, CDR2 SASEGT. This CDR3 has 13 residues. The V end was cut by 7 bases, the J end by 3 bases, with 12 bases between. CDR3: CASTPGGHTEAFF. The CDR3 bases are TGTGCCAGCACCCCCGGAGGGCACACTGAAGCTTTCTTT.

The table lists this clonotype with many counts. The chain employs TRBV6-9 and TRBJ2-6, with 13 bases identical to TRBD2. CDR1 MNHGY and CDR2 SVAAGI come from the germline V gene. CDR3 size: 22 residues. V lost 2 bases and J lost 2; bases outside the gene matches: 15. The CDR3 is CASSYKSLLAGGLRPGANVLTF. The CDR3 bases are TGTGCCAGCAGTTATAAGAGTCTACTAGCGGGGGGGCTTCGGCCTGGGGCCAACGTCCTGACTTTC.

This clonotype has at least ten counts. This rearrangement joins TRBV20-1 to TRBJ2-5, with TRBD1 matching 8 bases. Germline V gene sequence: CDR1 DFQATT, CDR2 SNEGSKA (reference sequence). The junction had 13 bases not matched to a gene; V was cut back by 8 bases and J by 5 bases. The CDR3 totals 14 residues. The CDR3 bases are TGCAGTTCAACTACAGGGGGGAGGATGGAGACCCAGTACTTC. As protein: CSSTTGGRMETQYF.

This sequence joins TRBV2 and TRBJ1-1, with no clear D. The CDR3 contains 14 residues. Trimming took 5 bases from V and 6 from J, leaving 16 bases between them. Germline V gene data show CDR1 as SNHLY and CDR2 as FYNNEI. The CDR3 DNA is TGTGCCAGCAGTAATGGTCTCCTTGGGGCTGAAGCTTTCTTT. This gives the protein CASSNGLLGAEAFF.

This clonotype was recorded many times. The V gene is TRBV7-2, the J gene TRBJ1-2; perhaps TRBD1 as D (6 bases). Trimming removed 5 bases at V and 8 bases at J, with 18 bases between. The CDR3 has 14 amino acids. Germline values: CDR1 SGHTA, CDR2 FQGNSA. CDR3 sequence (DNA): TGTGCCAGCAGCACCCGGGACAAGGAAGGAGGCTACACCTTC. It specifies CASSTRDKEGGYTF.

This CDR3 is CASSPRLALRYWSPRGELFF. CDR3 in DNA: TGTGCCAGCAGCCCGCGACTAGCCTTGAGGTATTGGTCCCCCCGCGGGGAGCTGTTTTTT. V usage is TRBV4-2 and J usage is TRBJ2-2, with 7 bases fitting TRBD2. V gave up 4 bases and J gave up 7 bases; unmatched junction bases: 24. The length of the CDR3 is 20 residues. Germline CDR1 LGHNA, CDR2 YNFKEQ.